These T cell receptor beta chains were read from a single sample in a study of blood T cells in healthy people across ages. One entry per CDR3 protein results from TCRdb running MiXCR on the 5' RACE reads. The data contain some 750,000 distinct CDR3 sequences, approximately 21% of them singletons. What was sequenced was blood. These receptors all stem from a man between 65 and 85 years old in good health. The CDR3 runs from the conserved cysteine through the conserved F or W. Fields, in order: clone size, D gene, J gene, V gene, CDR3 protein, CDR3 DNA. A D gene is named only where the DNA matches it firmly. Rows give clone size only sometimes, using once, few, many, or a class for an expanded clone.

few,.,TRBJ2-5,TRBV6-2/TRBV6-3,CASSPSRVVETQYF,TGTGCCAGCAGTCCCTCTAGGGTAGTGGAGACCCAGTACTTC
.,.,TRBJ1-4,TRBV15,CATSRGGGSTNEKLFF,TGTGCCACCAGCAGAGGTGGGGGGTCAACTAATGAAAAACTGTTTTTT
few,.,TRBJ2-1,TRBV19,CASSIGESSYNEQFF,TGTGCCAGTAGTATAGGGGAGAGCTCCTACAATGAGCAGTTCTTC
.,.,TRBJ2-5,TRBV28,CASSFSGLQETQYF,TGTGCCAGCAGTTTTTCAGGGCTTCAAGAGACCCAGTACTTC
.,.,TRBJ2-5,TRBV7-2,CASSLVQHAMVGETQYF,TGTGCCAGCAGCTTAGTGCAGCATGCCATGGTAGGGGAGACCCAGTACTTC
few,.,TRBJ2-1,TRBV7-2,CASSQSGRTSNEQFF,TGTGCCAGCAGCCAGAGCGGAAGAACAAGCAATGAGCAGTTCTTC
few,.,TRBJ2-5,TRBV11-3,CASSFNTYLGTQYF,TGTGCCAGCAGCTTTAATACTTATTTGGGGACCCAGTACTTC
few,.,TRBJ1-4,TRBV28,CASSKQPANEKLFF,TGTGCCAGCAGCAAACAGCCGGCTAATGAAAAACTGTTTTTT
many,TRBD1,TRBJ1-3,TRBV6-5,CASSYGQGALGNTIYF,TGTGCCAGCAGTTACGGACAGGGGGCATTGGGAAACACCATATATTTT
few,.,TRBJ2-1,TRBV24-1,CATSEFNEQFF,TGTGCCACCAGTGAATTCAATGAGCAGTTCTTC
few,.,TRBJ2-7,TRBV29-1,CSVETGNEQYF,TGCAGCGTTGAAACAGGGAACGAGCAGTACTTC
.,TRBD2,TRBJ2-2,TRBV6-1,CASRTWTSGNTGELFF,TGTGCCAGCAGAACCTGGACTAGCGGGAACACCGGGGAGCTGTTTTTT
few,TRBD1,TRBJ1-4,TRBV3-1,CASSPRGRGNTDQFF,TGTGCCAGCAGCCCCCGTGGCAGGGGGAATACCGATCAGTTTTTT
few,.,TRBJ1-1,TRBV24-1,CATSAGRDTEAFF,TGTGCCACCAGTGCTGGTAGAGACACTGAAGCTTTCTTT
few,TRBD2,TRBJ2-1,TRBV7-7,CASSPRTSGKGSEQFF,TGTGCCAGCAGCCCCAGGACTAGCGGGAAGGGTTCTGAGCAGTTCTTC
.,.,TRBJ1-2,TRBV6-5,CASSYGINFNYGYTF,TGTGCCAGCAGTTACGGGATCAACTTTAACTATGGCTACACCTTC
many,.,TRBJ2-5,TRBV5-1,CASSLAGALETQYF,TGCGCCAGCAGCTTGGCGGGGGCGCTTGAGACCCAGTACTTC
few,.,TRBJ2-3,TRBV9,CASSVALSRGTDTQYF,TGTGCCAGCAGCGTAGCTTTGAGTCGGGGCACAGATACGCAGTATTTT
few,TRBD2,TRBJ2-3,TRBV12-3/TRBV12-4,CASMKREGPDTQYF,TGTGCCAGCATGAAGCGGGAGGGACCAGATACGCAGTATTTT
few,.,TRBJ2-7,TRBV6-1,CASGAISYEQYF,TGTGCCAGCGGAGCGATCTCCTACGAGCAGTACTTC
few,TRBD2,TRBJ2-3,TRBV3-1,CATTQRGGSTDTQYF,TGTGCCACCACCCAGCGGGGGGGCTCTACAGATACGCAGTATTTT
once,TRBD2,TRBJ2-4,TRBV6-5,CASNGGAKNIQYF,TGTGCCAGCAACGGGGGGGCCAAAAACATTCAGTACTTC
few,.,TRBJ1-1,TRBV7-2,CASSLGTPNTEAFF,TGTGCCAGCAGCTTAGGGACACCGAACACTGAAGCTTTCTTT
.,.,TRBJ2-7,TRBV5-6,CASSLGPESYEQYF,TGTGCCAGCAGCTTGGGGCCAGAGTCCTACGAGCAGTACTTC
.,TRBD2,TRBJ2-1,TRBV7-3,CASSPTQRELGNEQFF,TGTGCCAGCAGCCCCACCCAGCGGGAGTTAGGCAATGAGCAGTTCTTC
.,.,TRBJ2-1,TRBV20-1,CSARDRVGVYEQFF,TGCAGTGCTAGAGATCGGGTAGGGGTTTATGAGCAGTTCTTC
many,.,TRBJ2-1,TRBV4-3,CASSQGISEIYNEQFF,TGCGCCAGCAGCCAAGGGATTAGCGAGATATACAATGAGCAGTTCTTC
.,TRBD1,TRBJ2-5,TRBV5-1,CASSLGTGLKETQYF,TGCGCCAGCAGCTTAGGGACAGGCCTAAAAGAGACCCAGTACTTC
once,.,TRBJ2-7,TRBV28,CASSLGTKYEQYF,TGTGCCAGCAGTTTAGGGACAAAGTACGAGCAGTACTTC
few,TRBD1,TRBJ2-5,TRBV24-1,CATSDRGQVQETQYF,TGTGCCACCAGTGACCGGGGACAGGTACAAGAGACCCAGTACTTC
.,.,TRBJ2-5,TRBV6-2/TRBV6-3,CASSWEPWETQYF,TGTGCCAGCAGTTGGGAACCCTGGGAGACCCAGTACTTC
few,.,TRBJ2-3,TRBV7-2,CASSSQGSSTDTQYF,TGTGCCAGCAGCTCCCAGGGGTCTAGCACAGATACGCAGTATTTT
few,.,TRBJ1-2,TRBV6-2/TRBV6-3,CASSVPGQNYGYTF,TGTGCCAGCAGCGTACCGGGACAAAATTATGGCTACACCTTC
few,.,TRBJ1-2,TRBV9,CASTERMDYGYTF,TGTGCCAGCACCGAACGCATGGACTATGGCTACACCTTC
.,.,TRBJ1-1,TRBV6-1,CASKKDNRNTEAFF,TGTGCCAGCAAGAAAGACAACAGGAACACTGAAGCTTTCTTT
.,TRBD1,TRBJ1-2,TRBV6-5,CASSYSGQGMGANYGYTF,TGTGCCAGCAGTTACTCTGGACAGGGGATGGGGGCTAACTATGGCTACACCTTC
once,TRBD2,TRBJ2-3,TRBV6-2/TRBV6-3,CASSHVPGGQVLDTQYF,TGTGCCAGCAGCCATGTTCCGGGGGGGCAAGTCCTAGATACGCAGTATTTT
.,TRBD1,TRBJ1-3,TRBV5-1,CASSSRTGGTGNTIYF,TGCGCCAGCAGCTCCCGGACAGGTGGGACTGGAAACACCATATATTTT
.,.,TRBJ2-1,TRBV28,CASTVMGDEQFF,TGTGCCAGCACCGTAATGGGGGATGAGCAGTTCTTC
once,TRBD1,TRBJ1-5,TRBV6-5,CASSPGGLDQPQHF,TGTGCCAGCAGCCCAGGGGGCTTGGATCAGCCCCAGCATTTT
few,.,TRBJ1-2,TRBV4-3,CASSQGAGIPGYTF,TGCGCCAGCAGCCAAGGGGCAGGGATCCCGGGCTACACCTTC
few,TRBD1,TRBJ1-2,TRBV4-2,CASSQGQGSYGYTF,TGTGCCAGCAGCCAGGGACAGGGAAGTTATGGCTACACCTTC
.,.,TRBJ2-3,TRBV12-3/TRBV12-4,CASSSRLRARADTQYF,TGTGCCAGCAGTTCACGACTCAGGGCTAGAGCAGATACGCAGTATTTT
few,.,TRBJ2-5,TRBV10-3,CAISEGRGETQYF,TGTGCCATCAGTGAGGGGCGGGGAGAGACCCAGTACTTC
.,.,TRBJ1-1,TRBV6-6,CASSYSTNTEAFF,TGTGCCAGCAGTTACTCGACCAACACTGAAGCTTTCTTT
.,TRBD2,TRBJ2-3,TRBV10-1,CASSAASGEVGPTDTQYF,TGCGCCAGCAGTGCGGCTAGCGGGGAAGTAGGCCCAACAGATACGCAGTATTTT
.,.,TRBJ1-2,TRBV6-6,CASSYGGANYGYTF,TGTGCCAGCAGTTACGGTGGCGCCAACTATGGCTACACCTTC
few,.,TRBJ2-4,TRBV20-1,CSVTGWAKNIQYF,TGCAGTGTGACAGGTTGGGCCAAAAACATTCAGTACTTC
.,.,TRBJ1-2,TRBV4-2,CASSQAGTSYGYTF,TGTGCCAGCAGCCAAGCCGGGACATCCTATGGCTACACCTTC
few,TRBD1,TRBJ2-3,TRBV29-1,CSVRTGESTDTQYF,TGCAGCGTACGCACAGGGGAGAGCACAGATACGCAGTATTTT
.,.,TRBJ1-4,TRBV29-1,CSFPPDRRNEKLFF,TGCAGTTTTCCACCTGACAGACGAAATGAAAAACTGTTTTTT
few,.,TRBJ2-5,TRBV7-9,CASSLGSSLQPLKETQYF,TGTGCCAGCAGCTTAGGGTCGTCGCTGCAGCCCCTTAAAGAGACCCAGTACTTC
few,.,TRBJ2-5,TRBV7-9,CASSLTPSTQYF,TGTGCCAGCAGCCTTACTCCGTCCACCCAGTACTTC
.,.,TRBJ2-1,TRBV5-5,CASGGLSSTNEQFF,TGTGCCAGCGGGGGGCTCTCGTCCACGAATGAGCAGTTCTTC